The rows below give T cell receptor beta chains drawn from one sample of a study of blood T cell repertoires in COVID-19. The table came from immunoSEQ multiplex PCR; TCRdb's copy has only in-frame clones and leaves some out. Of around 220,000 clones listed, less than 85% are singletons. Material: peripheral blood. The receptors here all came from an elderly woman with COVID-19, enrolled during active disease. CDR3s include the opening cysteine and the closing phenylalanine or tryptophan. Each record gives: V gene, J gene, clone size, D gene, CDR3 protein, CDR3 DNA. The D gene is left open where the match is weak. For some rows the clone size is stated as once, few or many, or as a class when expanded; others skip it.

>TRBV19|TRBJ2-7|NA|TRBD1
CASSDRAGEQYF
TGTGCCAGTAGCGACAGGGCGGGCGAGCAGTACTTC
>TRBV6-5|TRBJ1-6|NA|TRBD1
CASSPTGQTNSPLHF
TGTGCCAGCAGTCCCACGGGACAGACCAATTCACCCCTCCACTTT
>TRBV5-1|TRBJ2-7|NA|TRBD1
CASVERLGQGYEQYF
TGCGCCAGCGTAGAAAGGTTGGGACAGGGTTACGAGCAGTACTTC
>TRBV5-4|TRBJ2-2|NA|NA
CASSLAGTGELFF
TGTGCCAGCAGCTTGGCGGGGACCGGGGAGCTGTTTTTT
>TRBV6-5|TRBJ1-4|once|TRBD1
CASSMTGVNEKLFF
TGTGCCAGCAGTATGACAGGGGTTAATGAAAAACTGTTTTTT
>TRBV5-1|TRBJ2-3|NA|NA
CASTQGNPDTQYF
TGCGCCAGTACCCAGGGGAATCCAGATACGCAGTATTTT
>TRBV18|TRBJ1-2|few|NA
CASSPPTGYDYGYTF
TGTGCCAGCTCACCGCCAACAGGGTACGATTATGGCTACACCTTC
>TRBV10-1|TRBJ2-1|NA|NA
CASSELPAWGRTYNEQFF
TGCGCCAGCAGTGAGTTACCAGCCTGGGGGCGGACGTACAATGAGCAGTTCTTC
>TRBV4-1|TRBJ2-3|few|TRBD2
CASRSTGTSGDTDTQYF
TGCGCCAGCAGATCTACTGGGACTAGCGGGGATACAGATACGCAGTATTTT
>TRBV20-1|TRBJ2-7|NA|NA
CSALGVEQYF
TGCAGTGCTCTCGGAGTCGAGCAGTACTTC
>TRBV18|TRBJ1-2|NA|TRBD1
CASSPPGQKMGYTF
TGTGCCAGCTCACCGCCGGGACAGAAGATGGGCTACACCTTC
>TRBV10-3|TRBJ1-3|NA|NA
CAISQTGNSGNTIYF
TGTGCCATCAGTCAAACCGGGAACTCTGGAAACACCATATATTTT
>TRBV4-1|TRBJ2-2|NA|TRBD2
CASSQLAGGRARTGELFF
TGCGCCAGCAGCCAATTAGCGGGGGGCCGAGCTAGGACCGGGGAGCTGTTTTTT
>TRBV5-4|TRBJ2-1|NA|TRBD2
CASSRRLAEGDEQFF
TGTGCCAGCAGCCGCCGACTAGCGGAGGGCGATGAGCAGTTCTTC